This TCR beta chain was obtained from a study of human T cells and chemical hapten exposure. Findings and limits, study-wide: Sensitization with DPC brought no change to TCRs above 1 in 1000 in frequency.

CDR1 and CDR2 (germline): SGHTA, FQGNSA. J was trimmed by 0 bases and V by 1 base; bases with no gene match: 3. The CDR3 has 15 residues. Total RNA was extracted from unfractionated whole blood. Individual cDNA molecules had unique molecular identifiers attached to them by the library. TCRdb re-called the reads through MiXCR, storing one row per CDR3 protein. The data show around 120,000 distinct CDR3 sequences, less than 10% seen once. This clonotype was found a few times. Its antigen is not known. Sequencing was performed on whole blood. The sequence came from a human donor in good health. Some clones in this sample may be carry-over from other donors' samples. The rearrangement joins TRBV7-2 to TRBJ2-7; 7 bases fit TRBD1. The DNA of the CDR3 is TGTGCCAGCAGCTTAGGGGGACAGACCTCCTACGAGCAGTACTTC. Translation gives CASSLGGQTSYEQYF.